This is a list of T cell receptor beta chains from one sample in a study of blood T cell repertoires in COVID-19. The assay was immunoSEQ multiplex PCR, and TCRdb's table has in-frame clones only and misses some. This table has about 230,000 clones, approximately 88% appearing once. Sample: PBMCs or T cells enriched from blood (not recorded which). The receptors come from a woman in her thirties or forties with acute COVID-19. Each CDR3 is given with its conserved first and last residue. A D gene is named only where the DNA matches it firmly. Clone sizes are given selectively: once, few, many, or a class where the clone is expanded.

NA	TRBD1	TRBJ1-2	TRBV19	CASSSSGTGAGYTF	TGTGCCAGTAGTTCTTCCGGGACAGGGGCTGGCTACACCTTC
few	TRBD1	TRBJ1-1	TRBV2	CASSARDRGWAFF	TGTGCCAGCAGTGCCAGGGACAGGGGATGGGCTTTCTTT
once	NA	TRBJ1-5	TRBV3-1/TRBV3-2	CASSQDPPPSQPQHF	TGTGCCAGCAGCCAAGATCCCCCCCCGTCCCAGCCCCAGCATTTT
NA	TRBD1	TRBJ1-2	TRBV5-1	CASSGGRQGDGYTF	TGCGCCAGCAGCGGAGGGAGACAGGGTGATGGCTACACCTTC
NA	NA	TRBJ2-1	TRBV27	CASSYRDLSYNEQFF	TGTGCCAGCAGCTACAGGGATCTCTCCTACAATGAGCAGTTCTTC
NA	NA	TRBJ1-2	TRBV29-1	CSAGEERAIYGYTF	TGCAGCGCCGGGGAAGAGAGAGCTATCTATGGCTACACCTTC
NA	TRBD2	TRBJ2-1	TRBV7-9	CASSPTGGPYNEQFF	TGTGCCAGCAGCCCGACGGGGGGGCCCTACAATGAGCAGTTCTTC
NA	NA	TRBJ2-3	TRBV11-3	CASSSDGRGADTQYF	TGTGCCAGCAGCTCGGATGGCAGGGGGGCAGATACGCAGTATTTT
few	NA	TRBJ2-1	TRBV24-1	CATSDRRATGNDEQFF	TGTGCCACCAGTGATCGAAGGGCGACAGGTAACGATGAGCAGTTCTTC
NA	NA	TRBJ2-7	TRBV6-5	CASSLGQSYEQYF	TGTGCCAGCAGTCTAGGACAGTCCTACGAGCAGTACTTC
NA	NA	TRBJ1-2	TRBV11-2	CASSLQGRGDYGYTF	TGTGCCAGCAGCCTCCAAGGACGGGGTGACTATGGCTACACCTTC
few	TRBD2	TRBJ2-1	TRBV4-1	CASSQDGGRAGNEQFF	TGCGCCAGCAGCCAAGATGGCGGGAGGGCCGGGAATGAGCAGTTCTTC
NA	TRBD2	TRBJ2-3	TRBV5-5	CASSSVPSGPTDTQYF	TGTGCCAGCAGCTCGGTCCCTAGCGGGCCCACAGATACGCAGTATTTT
NA	TRBD1	TRBJ1-1	TRBV10-3	CAIREGQLNTEAFF	TGTGCCATCAGAGAGGGACAGTTGAACACTGAAGCTTTCTTT
NA	NA	TRBJ1-4	TRBV19	CASSSGGREEKLFF	TGTGCCAGTAGCTCGGGCGGGAGGGAAGAAAAACTGTTTTTT
once	TRBD1	TRBJ1-5	TRBV24-1	CATRGQGFNQPQHF	TGTGCCACCAGGGGACAGGGGTTCAATCAGCCCCAGCATTTT
NA	NA	TRBJ1-1	TRBV10-3	CAVAESGNTEAFF	TGTGCCGTCGCCGAATCAGGGAACACTGAAGCTTTCTTT
NA	NA	TRBJ2-2	TRBV15	CATSDSRSPTGELFF	TGTGCCACCAGCGATAGCCGGAGCCCCACCGGGGAGCTGTTTTTT
NA	TRBD2	TRBJ2-1	TRBV5-1	CASSSLADNEQFF	TGCGCCAGCAGCTCCCTAGCGGACAATGAGCAGTTCTTC
NA	NA	TRBJ2-3	TRBV15	CATSGLRQTDTQYF	TGTGCCACCAGCGGGCTACGACAGACAGATACGCAGTATTTT
once	NA	TRBJ2-2	TRBV5-1	CASSLARVTGELFF	TGCGCCAGCAGCTTGGCCAGGGTCACCGGGGAGCTGTTTTTT
NA	NA	TRBJ1-1	TRBV25-1	CASSDGGAGHTEAFF	TGTGCCAGCAGCGATGGCGGGGCGGGCCACACTGAAGCTTTCTTT
NA	NA	TRBJ1-2	TRBV6-5	CATRPDSGLMTGYTF	TGTGCCACCAGACCTGACAGTGGTTTAATGACGGGCTACACCTTC
NA	TRBD1	TRBJ2-7	TRBV4-1	CASSQAPTGGGYEQYF	TGCGCCAGCAGCCAAGCCCCGACAGGGGGCGGATACGAGCAGTACTTC
once	TRBD1	TRBJ1-2	TRBV5-1	CASSPQGQADGYTF	TGCGCCAGCAGCCCCCAGGGACAGGCTGATGGCTACACCTTC
NA	TRBD2	TRBJ2-2	TRBV7-7	CASSPTTSGGFSGELFF	TGTGCCAGCAGCCCAACTACGAGCGGGGGGTTTTCCGGGGAGCTGTTTTTT
NA	TRBD2	TRBJ2-1	TRBV29-1	CSVEEGGGAEGGRLGEQFF	TGCAGCGTTGAAGAGGGGGGAGGGGCAGAGGGCGGCCGTTTGGGTGAGCAGTTCTTC
few	TRBD1	TRBJ1-1	TRBV15	CATSTKKQGGTEAFF	TGTGCCACCAGCACTAAAAAACAGGGGGGCACTGAAGCTTTCTTT
NA	NA	TRBJ2-3	TRBV30	CAWSVRGPSTDTQYF	TGTGCCTGGAGTGTACGAGGGCCTAGCACAGATACGCAGTATTTT
NA	TRBD1	TRBJ2-6	TRBV30	CAMTGPPYSGANVLTF	TGTGCCATGACAGGGCCCCCCTACTCTGGGGCCAACGTCCTGACTTTC
once	NA	TRBJ2-5	TRBV20-1	CSASSTNQETQYF	TGCAGTGCTAGTTCGACAAACCAAGAGACCCAGTACTTC
NA	TRBD1	TRBJ1-2	TRBV29-1	CSVAGQGRYTF	TGCAGCGTTGCGGGACAGGGACGCTACACCTTC
NA	NA	TRBJ1-2	TRBV12-3/TRBV12-4	CASGSLGTHGYTF	TGTGCCAGCGGCTCACTGGGCACCCATGGCTACACCTTC
NA	TRBD2	TRBJ2-1	TRBV10-3	CAISESLAGGPNEQFF	TGTGCCATCAGTGAGTCGCTAGCGGGGGGGCCCAATGAGCAGTTCTTC
NA	NA	TRBJ1-2	TRBV3-1/TRBV3-2	CASSQDARDYGYTF	TGTGCCAGCAGCCAAGACGCACGGGACTATGGCTACACCTTC
NA	NA	TRBJ2-3	TRBV5-1	CASSLSGLALDTQYF	TGCGCCAGCAGCTTATCGGGACTCGCTCTGGATACGCAGTATTTT
NA	NA	TRBJ1-4	TRBV9	CASSPNLGGGEKLFF	TGTGCCAGCAGCCCAAACCTCGGGGGGGGCGAAAAACTGTTTTTT
NA	NA	TRBJ1-2	TRBV7-2	CASSSRVNYGYTF	TGTGCCAGCAGCTCCAGGGTGAACTATGGCTACACCTTC
NA	NA	TRBJ2-1	TRBV29-1	CSVGAGNEQFF	TGCAGCGTTGGGGCAGGCAATGAGCAGTTCTTC
NA	NA	TRBJ1-2	TRBV27	CASSLLGGLNYGYTF	TGTGCCAGCAGTTTATTAGGCGGACTTAACTATGGCTACACCTTC
NA	TRBD1	TRBJ1-4	TRBV5-8	CASSTGGAGEKLFF	TGTGCCAGCAGCACAGGGGGCGCGGGGGAAAAACTGTTTTTT
NA	NA	TRBJ2-1	TRBV24-1	CATSAQGNEQFF	TGTGCCACCAGTGCGCAGGGAAACGAGCAGTTCTTC
NA	NA	TRBJ1-4	TRBV24-1	CATSDPAGPEKLFF	TGTGCCACCAGTGATCCCGCGGGCCCCGAAAAACTGTTTTTT
NA	NA	TRBJ2-7	TRBV5-1	CASRETVSYEQYF	TGCGCCAGCAGAGAAACAGTGTCCTACGAGCAGTACTTC
NA	NA	TRBJ1-4	TRBV21-1	CASSEWADSTPNEKLFF	TGTGCCAGCAGCGAGTGGGCTGACAGCACACCTAATGAAAAACTGTTTTTT
NA	NA	TRBJ2-5	TRBV29-1	CSGWGRETQYF	TGCAGCGGGTGGGGGAGGGAGACCCAGTACTTC
NA	NA	TRBJ2-1	TRBV6-5	CATAMAAGYNEQFF	TGTGCCACAGCAATGGCAGCGGGTTACAATGAGCAGTTCTTC
NA	TRBD2	TRBJ2-1	TRBV6-5	CASKREVYNEQFF	TGTGCCAGCAAGCGGGAGGTCTACAATGAGCAGTTCTTC
NA	NA	TRBJ1-1	TRBV27	CASSSTMGPREAFF	TGTGCCAGCAGCAGCACCATGGGCCCCAGAGAAGCTTTCTTT
NA	NA	TRBJ1-2	TRBV18	CASSPSGVGQPNWGYTF	TGTGCCAGCTCACCAAGTGGTGTGGGACAACCCAATTGGGGCTACACCTTC
few	NA	TRBJ1-2	TRBV21-1	CASSKSGQNSNYGYTF	TGTGCCAGCAGCAAATCGGGACAGAACTCTAACTATGGCTACACCTTC
NA	TRBD2	TRBJ2-1	TRBV9	CASSMRAGVSYNEQFF	TGTGCCAGCAGCATGAGAGCGGGGGTCTCCTACAATGAGCAGTTCTTC
NA	TRBD2	TRBJ2-2	TRBV5-4	CASSLRDYSLGGELFF	TGTGCCAGCAGCTTGCGGGACTACTCGTTGGGAGGGGAGCTGTTTTTT